Following are 32 T cell receptor beta chains from one sample sequenced in a study of T-cell reconstitution after alpha-beta-depleted transplantation in children. The authors prepared the TCRbeta library with unique molecular identifiers. TCRdb processed the PCR reads anew with MiXCR; each CDR3 protein has one entry. The table lists 3,500 to 5,500 distinct CDR3 sequences, over 10% of them singletons, with roughly 31% in the top ten. This specimen was PBMCs, mostly from graft donor cells, taken 60 days after TCRalphabeta/CD19-depleted stem cell transplant. The receptors originated from a male patient under 10 years old who had a stem cell transplant for acute lymphoblastic leukemia, so the T cells may come from the graft donor.

This clonotype was seen many times. The CDR3 bases are TGTGCCAGTAGTAGGGCCAGGGGCGGGAACACTGAAGCTTTCTTT. It is translated as CASSRARGGNTEAFF. The chain uses TRBV19 and TRBJ1-1; weak D call: TRBD1 (6 bases). V lost 4 bases and J 1 base, leaving 13 bases between the germline ends. CDR1 is LNHDA, CDR2 SQIVND, per germline (reference sequence). The CDR3 is 15 amino acids.

This clonotype came up many times. The chain is built from TRBV28 and TRBJ2-7, with TRBD2 matching over 9 bases. Germline values: CDR1 MDHEN, CDR2 SYDVKM. The junction had 1 base not matched to a gene; V was cut back by 6 bases and J by 4 bases. The CDR3 consists of 12 residues. CDR3 protein: CASRSGRYEQYF. DNA for the CDR3: TGTGCCAGCAGAAGCGGGAGGTACGAGCAGTACTTC.

Many counts were recorded for this clonotype. The chain combines TRBV19 with TRBJ2-1; D gene uncertain. The V gene lost 0 bases and the J gene lost 8 bases, with 2 bases spanning the gap. The germline V gene has CDR1 LNHDA and CDR2 SQIVND (reference sequence). This CDR3 comprises 11 residues. Here the CDR3 DNA reads TGTGCCAGTAGTATAGAGTATGAGCAGTTCTTC. This gives the protein CASSIEYEQFF.

This clonotype has a count of ten or more. The genes are TRBV19 and TRBJ2-1; 9 bases are a match to TRBD2. V shed 4 bases and J 6 bases; nucleotides not matched to a gene: 10. Looked up from germline, CDR1 is LNHDA and CDR2 is SQIVND (reference sequence). This CDR3 comprises 16 residues. CDR3 bases: TGTGCCAGTAGTACTTCCGGACTAGCGTGGGGCAATGAGCAGTTCTTC. Its protein product is CASSTSGLAWGNEQFF.

This clonotype was counted many times. This chain connects TRBV4-3 to TRBJ2-1; 8 positions agree with TRBD2. The CDR3 loop spans 17 amino acids. Trimming took 0 bases from V and 0 from J; bases not matched to a gene: 4. Per germline, CDR1 LGHNA and CDR2 YSLEER. The CDR3 loop is CASSQDELAASYNEQFF. The CDR3 DNA reads TGCGCCAGCAGCCAAGATGAACTAGCGGCCTCCTACAATGAGCAGTTCTTC.

This clonotype was recorded many times. This chain links TRBV5-8 with TRBJ2-1; 7 positions match TRBD1. The length of the CDR3 is 14 residues. Germline V gives CDR1 SGHTS, CDR2 YDEGEE. Trimming removed 2 bases from V and 7 bases from J; junction bases left unmatched: 6. The CDR3 region is CASSFDARGNEQFF. The CDR3 DNA sequence: TGTGCCAGCAGCTTTGACGCCAGGGGGAATGAGCAGTTCTTC.

This clonotype was seen just once. V is TRBV20-1 and J is TRBJ2-2; no firm D call. Germline V gives CDR1 DFQATT, CDR2 SNEGSKA (reference sequence). The CDR3 consists of 21 residues. Between the trimmed V and J ends, which lost 1 base and 0 bases, there was a span of 27 bases. For the CDR3, the DNA is TGCAGTGCTAGAGGTTCTAGTAGTATGGATGCCCGAATCGCGAACACCGGGGAGCTGTTTTTT. It translates to CSARGSSSMDARIANTGELFF.

The sample holds many counts of this clonotype. The chain joins TRBV6-5 to TRBJ1-2, with TRBD1 identical over 7 bases. J was trimmed by 4 bases and V by 0 bases; bases with no gene match: 5. The CDR3 consists of 15 residues. CDR1 and CDR2 (germline): MNHEY, SVGAGI. The CDR3, as DNA: TGTGCCAGCAGTTACTCCGAGGGGGCAAGCTATGGCTACACCTTC. Protein: CASSYSEGASYGYTF.

This clonotype appeared many times. The chain links TRBV24-1 to TRBJ2-5, with TRBD1 matching 9 bases. The CDR3 loop spans 15 amino acids. The germline V gene encodes CDR1 KGHDR and CDR2 SFDVKD. This CDR3 reads CGASEGTGIQETQYF. In nucleotides, the CDR3 is TGTGGGGCCAGTGAAGGGACAGGGATACAAGAGACCCAGTACTTC.

This clonotype has at least ten counts. The chain combines TRBV14 with TRBJ1-6; D gene ambiguous. The germline gives CDR1 SGHDN, CDR2 FVKESK. With 1 base removed from V and 0 bases from J, the gap between germline ends came to 13 bases. The CDR3 extends over 18 amino acids. This chain's CDR3 is CASSQGRTFNSYNSPLHF. The CDR3 bases are TGTGCCAGCAGCCAAGGCCGGACTTTTAACTCCTATAATTCACCCCTCCACTTT.

This clonotype was recorded at least ten times. The V and J genes are TRBV7-6 and TRBJ1-2; D ambiguous. The CDR3 spans 17 residues. CDR1 is SGHVS, CDR2 FNYEAQ, per germline. V shed 4 bases and J shed 0 bases, with 18 bases lying between them. The CDR3, as DNA: TGTGCCAGCAGCTACCTCAGCCGTTACGACACTAACTATGGCTACACCTTC. Translating it yields CASSYLSRYDTNYGYTF.

This clonotype was seen ten or more times. The chain recombines TRBV11-3 with TRBJ2-7; 14 bases map to TRBD2. The V segment lost 1 base and the J segment 4 bases; nucleotides outside the gene matches: 3. CDR1 and CDR2 from the germline V gene are SGHNT and YENEEA. CDR3 length: 16 residues. The CDR3 region is CASSLVGTSGSYEQYF. The CDR3 DNA reads TGTGCCAGCAGCTTAGTCGGGACTAGCGGGAGTTACGAGCAGTACTTC.

This clonotype was seen at least ten times. The V call is TRBV30, the J call TRBJ2-7; D assignment may be TRBD1 or TRBD2 (6 bases each). This CDR3 region has 13 residues. Trimming pared 2 bases from V and 2 bases from J, leaving 10 bases between. Looked up from germline, CDR1 is GTSNPN and CDR2 is SVGIG (reference sequence). The CDR3 is CAWSRGDTYEQYF. In DNA form, the CDR3 reads TGTGCCTGGAGTAGGGGGGATACCTACGAGCAGTACTTC.

This clonotype was recorded at least ten times. The chain employs TRBV6-2 or TRBV6-3 and TRBJ1-5; 8 positions agree with TRBD1. After removal of 6 bases from V and 2 bases from J, the junction contained 6 bases not matched to a gene. The CDR3 is made up of 15 amino acids. Germline lookup yields CDR1 MNHEY and CDR2 SVGEGT. DNA for the CDR3: TGTGCCAGCAGCCCCTGGGGACAGGGCAATCAGCCCCAGCATTTT. Amino acid sequence: CASSPWGQGNQPQHF.

This clonotype appeared many times. This CDR3 is CASSLQGGGTDTQYF. CDR3 nucleotide sequence: TGCGCCAGCAGCTTGCAGGGCGGGGGCACAGATACGCAGTATTTT. V and J are TRBV5-1 and TRBJ2-3; D is perhaps TRBD2 (6 bases). V gave up 1 base and J gave up 1 base, with 10 bases separating them. CDR1 is SGHRS, CDR2 YFSETQ, per germline. The CDR3 is 15 residues long.

Ten or more counts support this clonotype. CDR3 loop: CASGPGGAVSTEAFF. For the CDR3, the DNA is TGTGCTAGTGGCCCCGGGGGCGCAGTGTCCACTGAAGCTTTCTTT. This rearrangement joins TRBV12-5 to TRBJ1-1; tentative D call: TRBD1 (6 bases). The CDR3 totals 15 residues. V was clipped by 6 bases and J by 4 bases, with 18 bases between them. Germline lookup yields CDR1 LGHNT and CDR2 FRNRAP. The full variable domain, with the rest looked up from reference TRBV12-5 and TRBJ1-1, is DARVTQTPRHKVTEMGQEVTMRCQPILGHNTVFWYRQTMMQGLELLAYFRNRAPLDDSGMPKDRFSAEMPDATLATLKIQPSEPRDSAVYFCASGPGGAVSTEAFFGQGTRLTVV.

This clonotype was counted at least ten times. This chain uses TRBV28 with TRBJ1-1; weak D call: TRBD1 (5 bases). Germline-derived CDR1 and CDR2 are MDHEN and SYDVKM. With 5 bases removed from V and 4 bases from J, the gap between germline ends came to 14 bases. This CDR3 is 14 amino acids long. The CDR3 coding sequence is TGTGCCAGCAGTCCAATAGGGGCGGGCACTGAAGCTTTCTTT. It codes for CASSPIGAGTEAFF.

This clonotype was detected ten times or more. The J gene is TRBJ2-2, the V gene TRBV6-6, with TRBD2 identical over 14 bases. The CDR3 consists of 15 residues. Trimming took 9 bases from V and 5 from J; bases not matched to a gene: 5. Germline-derived CDR1 and CDR2 are MNHNY and SVGAGI (reference sequence). The CDR3 here is CASNRLAGGTGELFF. The CDR3 DNA reads as TGTGCCAGTAACCGACTAGCGGGAGGGACCGGGGAGCTGTTTTTT.

By sample share, this clonotype is medium-sized. V usage is TRBV5-1 and J usage is TRBJ2-1, with 9 bases that match TRBD2. Germline loops: CDR1 SGHRS, CDR2 YFSETQ. The CDR3 covers 15 residues. V shed 4 bases, J shed 5 bases, and the junction held 7 bases outside the gene matches. The CDR3 DNA follows: TGCGCCAGCAGCCCTAGAGTAGCGGGGGACAATGAGCAGTTCTTC. This codes for CASSPRVAGDNEQFF.

Sample share makes this clonotype large. The chain is built from TRBV11-1 and TRBJ2-5; D might be TRBD1 or TRBD2, each matching 6 bases. Trimming shortened V by 1 base and J by 5 bases, and 20 bases separated the two germline ends. There are 17 residues in the CDR3. Per the germline V gene, CDR1 is SGHAT and CDR2 is FQDESV (reference sequence). The CDR3 is CASSLGGNGGHGETQYF. CDR3 sequence (DNA): TGTGCCAGCAGCTTAGGCGGTAATGGGGGGCATGGGGAGACCCAGTACTTC.

This clonotype has at least ten counts. This chain uses TRBV5-1 with TRBJ1-5, with a possible D match to TRBD1 (5 bases). The V gene's germline CDR1 is SGHRS and CDR2 YFSETQ. The CDR3 runs to 14 residues. V was shortened by 0 bases and J by 3 bases, with 7 bases between the two germline ends. The CDR3 DNA reads TGCGCCAGCAGCTTGGCAGGGAACAATCAGCCCCAGCATTTT. It codes for CASSLAGNNQPQHF.

This clonotype was recorded at least ten times. This chain connects TRBV9 to TRBJ1-2; 8 bases agree with TRBD1. CDR3 length: 14 residues. Germline V gives CDR1 SGDLS, CDR2 YYNGEE. V dropped 0 bases and J dropped 4; count of bases not matched to a gene: 2. The chain's CDR3 is CASSVVGTGYGYTF. The CDR3 coding sequence is TGTGCCAGCAGCGTAGTAGGGACAGGCTATGGCTACACCTTC.

This clonotype showed up many times. In nucleotides, the CDR3 is TGTGCCTCCTCCCCTGGGCAAGAGACCCAGTACTTC. This encodes CASSPGQETQYF. The rearrangement joins TRBV28 to TRBJ2-5; D is unclear. Germline V gene data show CDR1 as MDHEN and CDR2 as SYDVKM. V lost 11 bases and J lost 2, with 12 bases in between. The CDR3 is made up of 12 amino acids. The full variable domain, its missing parts supplied by reference TRBV28 and TRBJ2-5, is DVKVTQSSRYLVKRTGEKVFLECVQDMDHENMFWYRQDPGLGLRLIYFSYDVKMKEKGDIPEGYSVSREKKERFSLILESASTNQTSMYLCASSPGQETQYFGPGTRLLVL.

By sample share, this clonotype is large. The chain joins TRBV7-9 to TRBJ2-3; D is uncertain. Trimming stripped 2 bases from V and 4 bases from J, with 10 bases between. From germline, CDR1 is SEHNR and CDR2 FQNEAQ (reference sequence). CDR3 length: 14 residues. The CDR3 sequence is CASSLFRRADTQYF. The CDR3, as DNA: TGTGCCAGCAGCTTATTCAGGCGCGCAGATACGCAGTATTTT.

By its share, this clonotype is medium-sized. The genes are TRBV7-9 and TRBJ2-7; TRBD1 matches at 9 bases. Per germline, CDR1 SEHNR and CDR2 FQNEAQ (reference sequence). With V trimmed by 2 bases and J by 6 bases, 5 bases remained unmatched. CDR3 length: 14 residues. The CDR3: CASSLPTGGGEQYF. CDR3 nucleotide sequence: TGTGCCAGCAGCTTACCGACAGGGGGTGGCGAGCAGTACTTC. Using reference TRBV7-9 and TRBJ2-7 for the parts outside the CDR3, the full variable domain is DTGVSQNPRHKITKRGQNVTFRCDPISEHNRLYWYRQTLGQGPEFLTYFQNEAQLEKSRLLSDRFSAERPKGSFSTLEIQRTEQGDSAMYLCASSLPTGGGEQYFGPGTRLTVT.

This clonotype was detected ten times or more. J is TRBJ1-5 and V is TRBV28; D possibly corresponds to TRBD1 (5 bases). Trimming removed 6 bases from V and 1 base from J, with 10 bases in between. The CDR3 covers 14 residues. The germline V gene encodes CDR1 MDHEN and CDR2 SYDVKM. The CDR3 reads CASSLGGSNQPQHF. The CDR3 DNA reads TGTGCCAGCAGCCTCGGGGGGAGCAATCAGCCCCAGCATTTT.

This clonotype has ten or more counts. The V gene is TRBV27, the J gene TRBJ1-1; D unclear. The CDR3 length is 15 residues. Between the trimmed V and J ends, which lost 1 base and 1 base, there was a span of 10 bases. Germline CDR1 and CDR2: MNHEY and SMNVEV (reference sequence). The DNA of the CDR3 is TGTGCCAGCAGTTTATATCCGGATGGGAACACTGAAGCTTTCTTT. It specifies CASSLYPDGNTEAFF.

This clonotype occurred many times. The rearrangement uses TRBV13 and TRBJ2-3; 7 bases line up with TRBD2. The CDR3 runs 20 residues. Germline CDR1 and CDR2: PRHDT and FYEKMQ (reference sequence). V lost 1 base, J lost 1 base, and 17 bases stayed unmatched. CDR3 DNA: TGTGCCAGCAGCTTAGCCCAGCGGGGTGGTAGGAAGGGAGGCACAGATACGCAGTATTTT. Translating it yields CASSLAQRGGRKGGTDTQYF.

This clonotype is labeled as large. In nucleotides, the CDR3 is TGTGCCAGCAGCCCCAGCACTGAAGCTTTCTTT. Its translation: CASSPSTEAFF. This rearrangement joins TRBV7-2 to TRBJ1-1; no clear D. The CDR3 is 11 amino acids. V dropped 5 bases and J dropped 4 bases, with 5 bases sitting between them. CDR1 is SGHTA and CDR2 is FQGNSA in the germline V gene. The full variable domain, with the rest looked up from reference TRBV7-2 and TRBJ1-1, is GAGVSQSPSNKVTEKGKDVELRCDPISGHTALYWYRQSLGQGLEFLIYFQGNSAPDKSGLPSDRFSAERTGGSVSTLTIQRTQQEDSAVYLCASSPSTEAFFGQGTRLTVV.

By share, this clonotype ranks as medium-sized. The DNA of the CDR3 is TGCGCCAGCAGGTGGGGGCCGAACACTGAAGCTTTCTTT. Its translation is CASRWGPNTEAFF. The chain couples TRBV4-3 to TRBJ1-1; D is perhaps TRBD1 (6 bases). V was cut by 6 bases and J by 1 base, with 9 bases left in between. The length of the CDR3 is 13 residues. Germline V gene sequence: CDR1 LGHNA, CDR2 YSLEER.

In its sample, this clonotype was seen many times. The J gene is TRBJ2-3, the V gene TRBV27, with D hard to call. Trimming took off 5 bases at V and 2 bases at J, with 5 bases between the two ends. Germline V gene lookup returns CDR1 MNHEY and CDR2 SMNVEV (reference sequence). This CDR3 has 12 amino acids. The CDR3 sequence: CASSTYTDTQYF. The CDR3 DNA follows: TGTGCCAGCAGTACATACACAGATACGCAGTATTTT.

This clonotype is medium-sized (0.01 to 0.1%) within its sample. The chain links TRBV5-1 to TRBJ1-2; 10 nucleotides align to TRBD1. With V trimmed by 4 bases and J by 7 bases, 10 bases remained unmatched. From germline, CDR1 is SGHRS and CDR2 YFSETQ. The CDR3 covers 15 residues. CDR3 amino acids: CASSLPGTGVGGYTF. The DNA for the CDR3 is TGCGCCAGCAGCCTACCCGGGACAGGGGTCGGTGGCTACACCTTC.